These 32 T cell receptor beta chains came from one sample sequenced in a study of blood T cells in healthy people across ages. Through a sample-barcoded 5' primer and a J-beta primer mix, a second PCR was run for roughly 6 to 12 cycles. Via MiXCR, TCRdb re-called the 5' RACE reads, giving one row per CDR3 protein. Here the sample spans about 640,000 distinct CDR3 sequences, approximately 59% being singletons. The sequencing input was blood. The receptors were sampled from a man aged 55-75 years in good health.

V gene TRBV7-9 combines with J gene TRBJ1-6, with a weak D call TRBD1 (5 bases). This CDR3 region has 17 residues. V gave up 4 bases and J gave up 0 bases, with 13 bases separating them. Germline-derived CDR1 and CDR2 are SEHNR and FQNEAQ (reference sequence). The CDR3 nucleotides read TGTGCCAGCAGCTCCACAGGAATGAGCTCCTATAATTCACCCCTCCACTTT. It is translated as CASSSTGMSSYNSPLHF.

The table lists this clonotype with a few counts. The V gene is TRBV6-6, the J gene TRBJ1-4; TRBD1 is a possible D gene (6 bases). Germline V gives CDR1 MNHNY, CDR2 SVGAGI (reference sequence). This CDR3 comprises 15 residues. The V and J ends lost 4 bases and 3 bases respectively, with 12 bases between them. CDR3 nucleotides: TGTGCCAGCAGTTCACCGGGACACTCTAATGAAAAACTGTTTTTT. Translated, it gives CASSSPGHSNEKLFF.

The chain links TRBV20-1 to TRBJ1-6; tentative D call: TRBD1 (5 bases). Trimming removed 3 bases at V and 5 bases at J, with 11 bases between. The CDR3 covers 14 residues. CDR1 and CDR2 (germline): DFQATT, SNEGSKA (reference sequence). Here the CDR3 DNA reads TGCAGTGCTAGGGGGGGACCACATAATTCACCCCTCCACTTT. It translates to CSARGGPHNSPLHF.

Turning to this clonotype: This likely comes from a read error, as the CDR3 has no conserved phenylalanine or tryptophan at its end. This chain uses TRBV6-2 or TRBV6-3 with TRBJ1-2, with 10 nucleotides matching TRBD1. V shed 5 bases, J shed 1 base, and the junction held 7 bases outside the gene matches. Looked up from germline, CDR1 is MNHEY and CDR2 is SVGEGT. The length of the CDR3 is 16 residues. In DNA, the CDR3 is TGTGCCAGCAGTCCCCGGGACAGGGGTTATAACTATGGCTACACCTTG. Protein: CASSPRDRGYNYGYTL.

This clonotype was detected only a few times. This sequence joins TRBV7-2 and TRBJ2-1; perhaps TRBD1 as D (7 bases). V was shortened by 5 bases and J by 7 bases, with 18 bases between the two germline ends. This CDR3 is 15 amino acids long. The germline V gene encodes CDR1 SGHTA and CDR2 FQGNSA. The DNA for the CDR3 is TGTGCCAGCAGCCTAACCCTGACAGGGACTAATGAGCAGTTCTTC. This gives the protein CASSLTLTGTNEQFF.

The chain's CDR3 is CASSDFGGITDTQYF. In DNA form, the CDR3 reads TGTGCCAGCAGTGATTTCGGGGGAATCACAGATACGCAGTATTTT. The rearrangement links TRBV2 to TRBJ2-3; D possibly corresponds to TRBD2 (6 bases). The V gene lost 3 bases and the J gene lost 2 bases, with 12 bases spanning the gap. Germline loops: CDR1 SNHLY, CDR2 FYNNEI. This CDR3 has 15 amino acids.

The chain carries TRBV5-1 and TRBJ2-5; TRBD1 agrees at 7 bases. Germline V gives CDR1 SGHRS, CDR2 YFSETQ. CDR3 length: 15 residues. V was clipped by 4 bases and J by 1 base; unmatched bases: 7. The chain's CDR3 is CASSGTGAIQETQYF. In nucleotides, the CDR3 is TGCGCCAGCAGCGGTACAGGGGCGATCCAAGAGACCCAGTACTTC.

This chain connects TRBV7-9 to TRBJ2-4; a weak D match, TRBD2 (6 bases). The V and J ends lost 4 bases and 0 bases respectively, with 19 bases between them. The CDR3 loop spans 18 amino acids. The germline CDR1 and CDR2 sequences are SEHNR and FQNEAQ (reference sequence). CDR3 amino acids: CASSSDGGVGLAKNIQYF. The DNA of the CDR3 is TGTGCCAGCAGCTCCGACGGTGGTGTGGGACTAGCCAAAAACATTCAGTACTTC.

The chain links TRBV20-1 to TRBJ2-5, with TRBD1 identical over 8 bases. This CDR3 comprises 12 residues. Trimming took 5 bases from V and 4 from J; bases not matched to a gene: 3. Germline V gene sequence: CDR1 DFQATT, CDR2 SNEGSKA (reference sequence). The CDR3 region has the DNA TGCAGTGCTCAGGGGGCTGCAGAGACCCAGTACTTC. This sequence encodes CSAQGAAETQYF.

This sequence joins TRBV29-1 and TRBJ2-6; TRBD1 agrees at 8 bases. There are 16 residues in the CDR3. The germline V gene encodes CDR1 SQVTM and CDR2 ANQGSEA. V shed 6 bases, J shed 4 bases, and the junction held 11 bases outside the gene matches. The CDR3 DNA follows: TGCAGCGTAGCCAAAGGACAGGGTACGGGGGCCAACGTCCTGACTTTC. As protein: CSVAKGQGTGANVLTF.

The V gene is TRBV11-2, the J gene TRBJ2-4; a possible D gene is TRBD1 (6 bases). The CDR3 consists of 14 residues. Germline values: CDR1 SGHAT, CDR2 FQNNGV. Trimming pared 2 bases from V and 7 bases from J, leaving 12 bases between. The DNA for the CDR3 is TGTGCCAGCAGCTTACAGAATAGGGGGAACATTCAGTACTTC. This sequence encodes CASSLQNRGNIQYF.

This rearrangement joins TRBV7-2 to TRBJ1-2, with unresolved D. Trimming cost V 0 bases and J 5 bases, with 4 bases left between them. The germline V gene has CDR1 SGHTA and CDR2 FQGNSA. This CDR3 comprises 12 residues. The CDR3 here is CASSLARYGYTF. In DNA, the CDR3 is TGTGCCAGCAGCTTAGCTCGATATGGCTACACCTTC.

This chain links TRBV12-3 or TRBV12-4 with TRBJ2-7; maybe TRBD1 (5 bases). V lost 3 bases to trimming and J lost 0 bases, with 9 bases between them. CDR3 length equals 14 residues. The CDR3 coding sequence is TGTGCCAGCAGTTTTCAGGGTAGCTCCTACGAGCAGTACTTC. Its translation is CASSFQGSSYEQYF.

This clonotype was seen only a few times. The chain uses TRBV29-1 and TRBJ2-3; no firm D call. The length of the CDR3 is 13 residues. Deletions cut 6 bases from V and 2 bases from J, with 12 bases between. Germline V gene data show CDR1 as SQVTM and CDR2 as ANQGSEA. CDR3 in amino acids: CSVRAVVTDTQYF. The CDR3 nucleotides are TGCAGCGTCCGGGCCGTGGTCACAGATACGCAGTATTTT.

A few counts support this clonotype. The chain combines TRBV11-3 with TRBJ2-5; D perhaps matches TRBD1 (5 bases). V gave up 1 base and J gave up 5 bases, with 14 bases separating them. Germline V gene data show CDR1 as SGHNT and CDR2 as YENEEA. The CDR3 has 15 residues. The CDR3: CASSLGARVLETQYF. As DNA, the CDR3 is TGTGCCAGCAGCTTAGGGGCCAGGGTACTGGAGACCCAGTACTTC.

The CDR3 coding sequence is TGCAGTGCCTTTGAAGGGGGTTTCTCCTACGAGCAGTACTTC. The encoded protein is CSAFEGGFSYEQYF. The rearrangement links TRBV20-1 to TRBJ2-7, with a possible D match to TRBD1 (6 bases). This CDR3 is built from 14 residues. Germline V gene data show CDR1 as DFQATT and CDR2 as SNEGSKA (reference sequence). The V gene lost 6 bases and the J gene lost 0 bases, with 15 bases spanning the gap.

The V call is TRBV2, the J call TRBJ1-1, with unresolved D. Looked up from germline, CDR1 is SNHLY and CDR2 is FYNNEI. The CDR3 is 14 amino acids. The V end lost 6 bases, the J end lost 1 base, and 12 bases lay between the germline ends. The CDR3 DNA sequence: TGTGCCAGCAGCTTGACCCTCGGGAACACTGAAGCTTTCTTT. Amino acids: CASSLTLGNTEAFF.

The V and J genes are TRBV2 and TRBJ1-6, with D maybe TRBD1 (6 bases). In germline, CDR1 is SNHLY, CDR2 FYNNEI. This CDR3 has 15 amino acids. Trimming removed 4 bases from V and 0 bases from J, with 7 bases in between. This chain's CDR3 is CASSGTVSYNSPLHF. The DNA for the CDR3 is TGTGCCAGCAGTGGGACAGTCTCCTATAATTCACCCCTCCACTTT.

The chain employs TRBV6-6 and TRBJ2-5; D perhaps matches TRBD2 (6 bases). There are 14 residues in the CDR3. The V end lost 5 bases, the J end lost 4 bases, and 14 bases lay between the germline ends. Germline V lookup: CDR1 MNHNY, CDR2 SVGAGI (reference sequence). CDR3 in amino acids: CASSPTSTRETQYF. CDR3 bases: TGTGCCAGCAGTCCAACTAGCACGCGAGAGACCCAGTACTTC.

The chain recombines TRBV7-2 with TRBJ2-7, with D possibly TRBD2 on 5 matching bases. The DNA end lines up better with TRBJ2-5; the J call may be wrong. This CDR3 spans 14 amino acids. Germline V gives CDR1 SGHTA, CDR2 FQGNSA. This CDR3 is CASTPRRLQETQYF. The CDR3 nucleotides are TGTGCCAGCACCCCACGAAGACTACAAGAGACCCAGTACTTC.

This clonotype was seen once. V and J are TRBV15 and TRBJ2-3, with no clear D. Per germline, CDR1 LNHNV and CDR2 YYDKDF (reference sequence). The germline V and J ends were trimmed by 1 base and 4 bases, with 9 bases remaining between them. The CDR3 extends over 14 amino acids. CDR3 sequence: CATSRVLGADTQYF. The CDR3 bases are TGTGCCACCAGCAGAGTTCTAGGCGCAGATACGCAGTATTTT.

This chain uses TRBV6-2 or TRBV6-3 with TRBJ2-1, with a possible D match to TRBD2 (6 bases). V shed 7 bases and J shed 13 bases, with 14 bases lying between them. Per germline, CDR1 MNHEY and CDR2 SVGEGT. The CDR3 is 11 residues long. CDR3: CASTQGGRQFF. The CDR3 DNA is TGTGCCAGCACTCAGGGAGGAAGACAGTTCTTC.

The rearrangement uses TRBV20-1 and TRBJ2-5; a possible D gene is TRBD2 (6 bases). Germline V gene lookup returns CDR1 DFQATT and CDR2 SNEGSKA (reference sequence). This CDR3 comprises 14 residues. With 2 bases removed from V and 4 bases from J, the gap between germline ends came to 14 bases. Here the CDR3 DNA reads TGCAGTGCTAGAATCGGGTCGCGGGGAGAGACCCAGTACTTC. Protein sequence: CSARIGSRGETQYF.

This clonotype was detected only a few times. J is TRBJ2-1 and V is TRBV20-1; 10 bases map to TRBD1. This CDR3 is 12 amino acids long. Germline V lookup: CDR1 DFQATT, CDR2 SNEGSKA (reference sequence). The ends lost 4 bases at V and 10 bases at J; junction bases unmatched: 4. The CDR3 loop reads CSANRQGAEQFF. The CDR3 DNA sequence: TGCAGTGCTAACAGACAGGGGGCAGAGCAGTTCTTC.

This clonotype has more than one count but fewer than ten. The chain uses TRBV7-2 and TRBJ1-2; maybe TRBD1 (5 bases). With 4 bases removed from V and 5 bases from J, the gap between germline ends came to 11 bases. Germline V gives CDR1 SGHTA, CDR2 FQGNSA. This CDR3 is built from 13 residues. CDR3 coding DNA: TGTGCCAGCAGCTGGGGACTGATATATGGCTACACCTTC. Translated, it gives CASSWGLIYGYTF.

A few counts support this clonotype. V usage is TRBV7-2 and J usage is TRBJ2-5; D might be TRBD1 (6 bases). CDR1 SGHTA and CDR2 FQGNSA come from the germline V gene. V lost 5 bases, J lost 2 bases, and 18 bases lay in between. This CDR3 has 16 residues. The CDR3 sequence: CASSPSHRVFQETQYF. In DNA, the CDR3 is TGTGCCAGCAGCCCCAGCCACAGGGTTTTTCAAGAGACCCAGTACTTC.

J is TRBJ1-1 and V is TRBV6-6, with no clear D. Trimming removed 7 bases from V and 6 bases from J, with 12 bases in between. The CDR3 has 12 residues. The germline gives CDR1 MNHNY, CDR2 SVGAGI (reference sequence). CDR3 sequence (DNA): TGTGCCAGCACCCAGGCCTGGGCTGAAGCTTTCTTT. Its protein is CASTQAWAEAFF.

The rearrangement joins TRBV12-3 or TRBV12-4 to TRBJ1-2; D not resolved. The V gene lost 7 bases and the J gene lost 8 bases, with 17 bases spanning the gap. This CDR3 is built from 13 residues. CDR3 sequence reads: CASKGHDNSGYTF. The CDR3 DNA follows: TGTGCCAGCAAGGGCCACGACAATTCGGGCTACACCTTC.

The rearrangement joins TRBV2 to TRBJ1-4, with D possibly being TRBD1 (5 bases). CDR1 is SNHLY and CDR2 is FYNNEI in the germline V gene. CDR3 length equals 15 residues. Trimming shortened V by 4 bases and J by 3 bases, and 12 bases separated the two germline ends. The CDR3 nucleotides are TGTGCCAGCAGTGCGCTGAGGGGAGCTAATGAAAAACTGTTTTTT. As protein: CASSALRGANEKLFF.

In DNA, the CDR3 is TGCAGTGCTCTTACACAGGGACCCGAGCAGTACTTC. It specifies CSALTQGPEQYF. The V and J genes are TRBV20-1 and TRBJ2-7; possible D gene TRBD1, 6 bases. V gave up 5 bases and J gave up 6 bases, with 14 bases separating them. The CDR3 loop spans 12 amino acids. The germline V gene has CDR1 DFQATT and CDR2 SNEGSKA (reference sequence).

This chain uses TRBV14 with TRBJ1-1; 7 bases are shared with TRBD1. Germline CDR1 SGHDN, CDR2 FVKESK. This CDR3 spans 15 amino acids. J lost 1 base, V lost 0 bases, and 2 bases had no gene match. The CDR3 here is CASSQDRGANTEAFF. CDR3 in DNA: TGTGCCAGCAGCCAAGACAGGGGGGCGAACACTGAAGCTTTCTTT.

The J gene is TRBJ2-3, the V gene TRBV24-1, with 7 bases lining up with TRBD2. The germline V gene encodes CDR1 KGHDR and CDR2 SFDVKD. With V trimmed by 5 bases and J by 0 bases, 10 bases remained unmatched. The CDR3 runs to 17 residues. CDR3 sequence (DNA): TGTGCCACCAGTGCGGGAGGATCGCCTACTAGCACAGATACGCAGTATTTT. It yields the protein CATSAGGSPTSTDTQYF.